This TCR beta chain was identified during a study of blood T cell repertoires in COVID-19. About the study: Researchers got acute and convalescent COVID-19 samples from the United States, Italy and Spain. Sources were T cells, B-cell-depleted T cells, or PBMCs; the material itself was cDNA or gDNA.

Authors' methods: For nucleated cells, counts were estimated from reference gene primer amplification. Sequencing was performed with immunoSEQ multiplex PCR; in TCRdb, only in-frame clones are kept and a portion is missing. The V and J calls and clone size come from that table; D and trimming were worked out from the DNA. The sample includes about 110,000 clones, approximately 78% of them seen just once. The CDR3 length is 14 residues. Trimming removed 1 base from V and 5 bases from J, with 11 bases in between. Germline V CDR1 and CDR2: MNHNS, SASEGT. Sample: peripheral blood. The chain links TRBV6-1 to TRBJ1-2; possibly TRBD1 for D (5 bases). This clonotype originated in a man aged 65 to 79 with acute or convalescent COVID-19. The CDR3 DNA follows: TGTGCCAGCAGTGAAGTTGGGGGAGGGTATGGCTACACCTTC. Translating gives CASSEVGGGYGYTF.